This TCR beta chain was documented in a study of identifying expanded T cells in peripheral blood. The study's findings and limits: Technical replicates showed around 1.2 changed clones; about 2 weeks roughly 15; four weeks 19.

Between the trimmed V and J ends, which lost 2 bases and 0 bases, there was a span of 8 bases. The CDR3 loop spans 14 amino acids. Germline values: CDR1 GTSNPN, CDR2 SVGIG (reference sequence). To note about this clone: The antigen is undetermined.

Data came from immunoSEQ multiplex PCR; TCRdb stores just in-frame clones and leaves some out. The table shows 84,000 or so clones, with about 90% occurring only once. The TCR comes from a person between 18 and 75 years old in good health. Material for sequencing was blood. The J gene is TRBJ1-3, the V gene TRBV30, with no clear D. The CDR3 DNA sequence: TGTGCCTGGAGTTTGGGCATCTCTGGAAACACCATATATTTT. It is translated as CAWSLGISGNTIYF.